The source of this T cell receptor beta chain is a study of T cell responses to AZD1222 COVID-19 vaccine. Whole-study results and caveats: CD4 TCRs covered the whole spike, strongest at regions 160-218 and 743-854.

Comments on this clone: The target antigen is unknown.

TCRdb keeps only in-frame clones here, not all; method: immunoSEQ multiplex PCR. This table has 150,000 to 200,000 clones, 90% to 95% appearing once. Germline V gene data show CDR1 as LGHNA and CDR2 as YNFKEQ. V was cut by 4 bases and J by 7 bases, with 19 bases left in between. CDR3 length: 15 residues. The chain has TRBV4-2 and TRBJ1-1; D not certain. The receptor's source is an adult in good health. Sequences were derived from peripheral blood, sampled on day 0 of AZD1222 vaccination. The CDR3 nucleotides read TGTGCCAGCAGCCTCGGCGCGCGTACTCCCTTTGAAGCTTTCTTT. Translation: CASSLGARTPFEAFF.